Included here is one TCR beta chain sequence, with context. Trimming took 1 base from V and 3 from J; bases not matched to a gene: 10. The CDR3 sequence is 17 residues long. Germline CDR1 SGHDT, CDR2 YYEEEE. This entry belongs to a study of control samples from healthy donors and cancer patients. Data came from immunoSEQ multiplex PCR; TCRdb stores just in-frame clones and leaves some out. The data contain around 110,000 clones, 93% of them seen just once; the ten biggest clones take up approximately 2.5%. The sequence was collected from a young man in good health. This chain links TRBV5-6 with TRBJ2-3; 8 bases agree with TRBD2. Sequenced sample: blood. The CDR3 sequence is CASSLWGRAGGTDTQYF. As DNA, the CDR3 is TGTGCCAGCAGCTTGTGGGGCCGCGCGGGGGGAACAGATACGCAGTATTTT.